The next 25 T cell receptor beta chains were all read from a single sample in a study of T cells in Graves' hyperthyroidism and ophthalmopathy (dated by TCRdb to between 2018 and 2021). Library method: multiplex PCR. The instrument given in TCRdb is Illumina HiSeq 2000. Amplification of TCR beta CDR3 regions was carried out from RNA transcripts. The TCR CDR3 was subjected to a first round of RT-PCR using the HTBI primer set and the Qiagen OneStep RT-PCR kit. TCRdb redid the processing of the public reads, applying fastp at Q25 and MiXCR, and retained in-frame beta chains. Rows with a matching CDR3 protein are joined into one entry that keeps the most common DNA and genes. In all, the sample holds some 270,000 distinct CDR3 sequences, and roughly an eighth of those were seen once. The ten most abundant clones make up approximately 7.9% of the sample. Sequenced material: blood. The receptors originated from a woman in her forties with Graves' hyperthyroidism.

A remark on this clonotype: A much bigger clone sits one base away, suggesting this may be a read error. The chain couples TRBV3-1 to TRBJ1-3; no reliable D call. The CDR3 has 15 residues. Per germline, CDR1 LGHDT and CDR2 YNNKEL (reference sequence). V shed 1 base and J shed 8 bases, with 15 bases lying between them. CDR3 protein: CASSQGPGKGYTIYF. The CDR3 bases are TGTGCCAGCAGCCAAGGACCTGGGAAGGGTTACACCATATATTTT.

This clonotype was seen at least ten times. The rearrangement uses TRBV20-1 and TRBJ2-3; the match to TRBD1 covers 8 bases. J was trimmed by 5 bases and V by 3 bases; bases with no gene match: 10. The CDR3 covers 15 residues. Germline lookup yields CDR1 DFQATT and CDR2 SNEGSKA (reference sequence). CDR3: CSAREPQGDGDTQYF. The CDR3 DNA sequence: TGCAGTGCTAGGGAACCACAGGGGGATGGAGATACGCAGTATTTT.

This clonotype was seen repeatedly, ten times or more. The V call is TRBV27, the J call TRBJ1-1; 9 nucleotides align to TRBD1. Per germline, CDR1 MNHEY and CDR2 SMNVEV (reference sequence). Germline trimming cut 2 bases from V and 1 base from J; bases unmatched to any gene: 2. The CDR3 consists of 15 residues. Here the CDR3 reads CASSLRQGGNTEAFF. Here the CDR3 DNA reads TGTGCCAGCAGTTTACGACAGGGGGGGAACACTGAAGCTTTCTTT.

This clonotype was picked up many times. CDR3 residues: CASSLDYGDEQFF. DNA of the CDR3: TGTGCCAGCAGCTTAGATTATGGGGATGAGCAGTTCTTC. The chain couples TRBV11-3 to TRBJ2-1; unclear D gene. Germline V gives CDR1 SGHNT, CDR2 YENEEA. The germline V and J ends were trimmed by 0 bases and 8 bases, with 8 bases remaining between them. The CDR3 is 13 amino acids.

This clonotype showed up just a few times. V is TRBV13 and J is TRBJ1-1, with TRBD1 matching over 7 bases. There are 15 residues in the CDR3. The V gene's germline CDR1 is PRHDT and CDR2 FYEKMQ (reference sequence). J was trimmed by 7 bases and V by 5 bases; bases with no gene match: 13. The CDR3 DNA sequence: TGTGCCAGCAGCCTACCAACAGGGGCAACGAATGAAGCTTTCTTT. Encoded protein: CASSLPTGATNEAFF.

This clonotype was picked up many times. The chain couples TRBV12-3 or TRBV12-4 to TRBJ1-2; TRBD1 matches at 11 bases. The CDR3 runs 16 residues. After removal of 8 bases from V and 3 bases from J, the junction contained 11 bases not matched to a gene. CDR3 sequence: CASHPGAGQGDYGYTF. CDR3 nucleotides: TGTGCCAGCCACCCCGGGGCGGGACAGGGGGACTATGGCTACACCTTC.

At least ten counts were recorded for this clonotype. The chain's CDR3 is CASSEGELNTEAFF. The CDR3 DNA is TGTGCCAGCAGTGAAGGCGAATTGAACACTGAAGCTTTCTTT. The chain combines TRBV6-1 with TRBJ1-1; D is undetermined. Germline CDR1 is MNHNS and CDR2 is SASEGT. The CDR3 length is 14 residues. V was shortened by 1 base and J by 0 bases, with 6 bases between the two germline ends.

Ten or more counts support this clonotype. The CDR3 sequence is CASSRDRVSSPLHF. CDR3 nucleotides: TGTGCCAGCAGCCGGGACAGGGTGAGCTCACCCCTCCACTTT. This chain joins TRBV27 and TRBJ1-6; 9 bases line up with TRBD1. Germline-derived CDR1 and CDR2 are MNHEY and SMNVEV (reference sequence). The CDR3 extends over 14 amino acids. V was clipped by 6 bases and J by 10 bases; unmatched bases: 7.

This clonotype was observed at least ten times. The chain uses TRBV12-3 or TRBV12-4 and TRBJ2-7; D unresolved. Trimming took 4 bases from V and 1 from J, leaving 5 bases between them. The CDR3 has 12 amino acids. DNA for the CDR3: TGTGCCAGCAGTTATGGATCCTACGAGCAGTACTTC. It is translated as CASSYGSYEQYF.

Turning to this clonotype: This clone may be a read error of a much larger clone one base away. The V gene is TRBV2, the J gene TRBJ2-3; the D gene is possibly TRBD1 (5 bases). V was clipped by 8 bases and J by 2 bases, with 11 bases between them. The CDR3 sequence is 13 residues long. The germline gives CDR1 SNHLY, CDR2 FYNNEI. The CDR3 is CASEVTDTDTQYF. The CDR3 DNA is TGTGCCAGCGAAGTGACAGACACAGATACGCAGTATTTT. The full variable domain, with the rest looked up from reference TRBV2 and TRBJ2-3, is EPEVTQTPSHQVTQMGQEVILRCVPISNHLYFYWYRQILGQKVEFLVSFYNNEISEKSEIFDDQFSVERPDGSNFTLKIRSTKLEDSAMYFCASEVTDTDTQYFGPGTRLTVL.

This clonotype was seen many times. The genes are TRBV12-3 or TRBV12-4 and TRBJ1-4; the match to TRBD1 covers 7 bases. The length of the CDR3 is 14 residues. Trimming removed 6 bases from V and 6 bases from J; junction bases left unmatched: 7. The CDR3: CASRPGQQYEKLFF. The CDR3 DNA sequence: TGTGCCAGCAGGCCGGGACAGCAGTATGAAAAACTGTTTTTT.

V is TRBV14 and J is TRBJ2-7; D tentatively reads TRBD1 or TRBD2 (6 bases each). The V gene's germline CDR1 is SGHDN and CDR2 FVKESK. The CDR3 contains 15 residues. The V end was cut by 1 base, the J end by 2 bases, with 12 bases between. The CDR3 DNA reads TGTGCCAGCAGCCAAGGAGGGGGGCGGCCCTACGAGCAGTACTTC. This encodes CASSQGGGRPYEQYF.

This clonotype was seen more than once but under ten times. CDR3 sequence (DNA): TGTGCCAGCAGTTTTGCCGGGACATACACTGAAGCTTTCTTT. Amino acids: CASSFAGTYTEAFF. This chain connects TRBV6-1 to TRBJ1-1; possible D gene TRBD1, 6 bases. The CDR3 is 14 amino acids. V was shortened by 5 bases and J by 3 bases, with 13 bases between the two germline ends. CDR1 is MNHNS, CDR2 SASEGT, per germline.

V is TRBV12-3 or TRBV12-4 and J is TRBJ1-1; 9 nucleotides agree with TRBD1. The CDR3 has 16 amino acids. V lost 6 bases, J lost 3 bases, and 11 bases stayed unmatched. CDR3 coding DNA: TGTGCCAGCAGCAAACCCGGACAGGGGCGGGACACTGAAGCTTTCTTT. Amino acids: CASSKPGQGRDTEAFF.

The genes are TRBV28 and TRBJ2-2; 7 bases map to TRBD1. V gave up 5 bases and J gave up 13 bases; unmatched junction bases: 4. CDR1 and CDR2 from the germline V gene are MDHEN and SYDVKM. The CDR3 runs to 11 residues. The CDR3 bases are TGTGCCAGCAGTATCAGGGGGTGGCTGTTTTTT. Translation: CASSIRGWLFF.

There are many counts of this clonotype. This chain connects TRBV30 to TRBJ2-1, with TRBD1 as a possible D gene (5 bases). Trimming stripped 4 bases from V and 1 base from J, with 8 bases between. The CDR3 consists of 13 residues. The germline gives CDR1 GTSNPN, CDR2 SVGIG (reference sequence). The CDR3 reads CAWNRLSYNEQFF. CDR3 in DNA: TGTGCCTGGAACAGGCTTTCCTACAATGAGCAGTTCTTC.

This clonotype was seen a few times. The chain recombines TRBV7-8 with TRBJ1-3; weak D call: TRBD1 (6 bases). V gave up 5 bases and J gave up 5 bases, with 13 bases separating them. Germline V lookup: CDR1 SGHVS, CDR2 FQNEAQ. This CDR3 comprises 14 residues. CDR3 sequence reads: CASSKDRIRNTIYF. The CDR3 region has the DNA TGTGCCAGCAGCAAAGACAGGATTAGAAACACCATATATTTT.

The table lists this clonotype with many counts. CDR3 coding DNA: TGTGCCAGCAGTCCCCGGGCCGGCACCGGGGAGCTGTTTTTT. Translated: CASSPRAGTGELFF. The V and J genes are TRBV12-3 or TRBV12-4 and TRBJ2-2, with D hard to call. Trimming removed 5 bases at V and 4 bases at J, with 11 bases between. This CDR3 spans 14 amino acids.

This clonotype was recorded many times. The rearrangement uses TRBV11-2 and TRBJ2-3, with 8 bases lining up with TRBD2. This CDR3 region has 15 residues. V was clipped by 0 bases and J by 4 bases; unmatched bases: 3. Per the germline V gene, CDR1 is SGHAT and CDR2 is FQNNGV. As DNA, the CDR3 is TGTGCCAGCAGCTTAGATCGCGGGAGGTCAGATACGCAGTATTTT. Amino acid sequence: CASSLDRGRSDTQYF.

This clonotype was seen a handful of times. The chain couples TRBV28 to TRBJ1-3; D is unclear. The V end was cut by 2 bases, the J end by 4 bases, with 12 bases between. This CDR3 has 15 amino acids. Per the germline V gene, CDR1 is MDHEN and CDR2 is SYDVKM. The CDR3 reads CASSLRPTTGNTIYF. Written as DNA, the CDR3 is TGTGCCAGCAGTTTAAGGCCCACGACAGGAAACACCATATATTTT.

There are many counts of this clonotype. The junction and the germline gene differ at one end; a read error may be behind it. This chain links TRBV6-5 with TRBJ2-3; a weak D match, TRBD1 (6 bases). Germline V CDR1 and CDR2: MNHEY, SVGAGI. The CDR3 loop spans 13 amino acids. CDR3 sequence (DNA): TGTGCCAGCAGCTACTCGAGTGCAGGGGTGCAGTATTTT. This translates into CASSYSSAGVQYF.

This clonotype was detected ten times or more. The genes are TRBV11-2 and TRBJ1-6; D not certain. Trimming shortened V by 5 bases and J by 7 bases, and 18 bases separated the two germline ends. Per germline, CDR1 SGHAT and CDR2 FQNNGV. The CDR3 is made up of 16 amino acids. CDR3 in DNA: TGTGCCAGCAGCGGACTCGGGGTAGGCGGAAATTCACCCCTCCACTTT. Amino acid sequence: CASSGLGVGGNSPLHF. The full variable domain, completed using reference TRBV11-2 and TRBJ1-6, is EAGVAQSPRYKIIEKRQSVAFWCNPISGHATLYWYQQILGQGPKLLIQFQNNGVVDDSQLPKDRFSAERLKGVDSTLKIQPAKLEDSAVYLCASSGLGVGGNSPLHFGNGTRLTVT.

The CDR3 here is CASRPLNGPEAFF. The CDR3 region has the DNA TGTGCCAGCAGGCCCCTCAATGGCCCTGAAGCTTTCTTT. J is TRBJ1-1 and V is TRBV28; no definite D call. The V and J ends lost 6 bases and 6 bases respectively, with 14 bases between them. This CDR3 contains 13 residues. From germline, CDR1 is MDHEN and CDR2 SYDVKM.

The DNA for the CDR3 is TGTGCCAGCAGCTTGGTAGGACGGACAAGCCCCAATTCACCCCTCCACTTT. It is translated as CASSLVGRTSPNSPLHF. This chain links TRBV5-5 with TRBJ1-6; D is perhaps TRBD1 (5 bases). Trimming shortened V by 0 bases and J by 7 bases, and 17 bases separated the two germline ends. The CDR3 runs 17 residues. Germline-derived CDR1 and CDR2 are SGHKS and YYEKEE (reference sequence).

Only a few counts were recorded for this clonotype. J is TRBJ2-7 and V is TRBV5-5, with 7 bases lining up with TRBD1. There are 14 residues in the CDR3. With 4 bases clipped from V and 2 bases from J, the junction kept 6 bases outside the gene matches. Per the germline V gene, CDR1 is SGHKS and CDR2 is YYEKEE (reference sequence). The CDR3 protein is CASSPWDSPYEQYF. The CDR3 DNA reads as TGTGCCAGCAGCCCCTGGGACAGCCCCTACGAGCAGTACTTC.